Below are 4 T cell receptor beta chains sequenced from a single sample in a study of patients and donors after allogeneic stem cell transplantation. TCRdb ran MiXCR on the RT-PCR reads and lists one entry per CDR3 protein. The sample has over 150,000 distinct CDR3 sequences, approximately 30% seen once. What was sequenced was blood, either unsorted or a sorted T cell fraction (not recorded which). The origin of the receptors is a human donor who was either an allogeneic HSCT recipient or a stem cell or donor lymphocyte infusion donor (not recorded which). It is not recorded whose cells these are; they may come from a transplant donor.

This clonotype was seen more than once but under ten times. This chain joins TRBV6-5 and TRBJ2-5; D is possibly TRBD2 (5 bases). The germline V gene encodes CDR1 MNHEY and CDR2 SVGAGI. Trimming removed 5 bases at V and 7 bases at J, with 20 bases between. The CDR3 covers 15 residues. Here the CDR3 DNA reads TGTGCCAGCAGTCTAAGCGGCCTTCTCTCCTGGACCCAGTACTTC. This encodes CASSLSGLLSWTQYF.

This clonotype was counted a few times. This rearrangement joins TRBV6-6 to TRBJ2-5; D ambiguous. The length of the CDR3 is 14 residues. CDR1 is MNHNY, CDR2 SVGAGI, per germline (reference sequence). V shed 4 bases and J shed 2 bases, with 11 bases lying between them. Written as DNA, the CDR3 is TGTGCCAGCAGTTCCCTCGGTATTCAAGAGACCCAGTACTTC. It translates to CASSSLGIQETQYF.

This clonotype was detected only a few times. The chain couples TRBV4-2 to TRBJ2-7, with 10 bases aligning to TRBD1. Per germline, CDR1 LGHNA and CDR2 YNFKEQ. V was pared by 4 bases and J by 2 bases, with 11 bases of the junction left unmatched. This CDR3 comprises 17 residues. The CDR3 nucleotides read TGTGCCAGCAGCCCGGATGGACAGGGGGTATTTCCCTACGAGCAGTACTTC. Encoded protein: CASSPDGQGVFPYEQYF.

The V call is TRBV20-1, the J call TRBJ2-7; maybe TRBD1 (6 bases). The length of the CDR3 is 14 residues. V was clipped by 1 base and J by 5 bases, with 15 bases between them. Germline V gene lookup returns CDR1 DFQATT and CDR2 SNEGSKA (reference sequence). In nucleotides, the CDR3 is TGCAGTGCTAGAGGGGACACAGGGAACCACGAGCAGTACTTC. Its translation is CSARGDTGNHEQYF.